This T cell receptor beta chain stems from a study of OX40 agonist ivuxolimab in advanced cancers. Study context: At 82.7% male, the cohort had a mean age of around 56 years, ranging from about 23 to 80.

In its sample, this clone was seen a few times. This sample also contains other DNA sequences that code for the same CDR3. Germline assignment: CDR1 SGHRS and CDR2 YFSETQ. With 0 bases removed from V and 1 base from J, the gap between germline ends came to 7 bases. The CDR3 length is 14 residues. The table came from immunoSEQ multiplex PCR; TCRdb's copy has only in-frame clones and leaves some out. This table holds about 88,000 clones, approximately 89% found once. The specimen comprised CD4+ or CD8+ T cells sorted from blood, sampled in a trial of the OX40 agonist ivuxolimab. The TCR originated in an adult with an advanced solid tumor such as melanoma, head and neck, liver or kidney cancer. V gene TRBV5-1 combines with J gene TRBJ2-5, with unresolved D. This chain's CDR3 is CASSLEGSQETQYF. CDR3 sequence (DNA): TGCGCCAGCAGCTTGGAGGGCAGCCAAGAGACCCAGTACTTC.